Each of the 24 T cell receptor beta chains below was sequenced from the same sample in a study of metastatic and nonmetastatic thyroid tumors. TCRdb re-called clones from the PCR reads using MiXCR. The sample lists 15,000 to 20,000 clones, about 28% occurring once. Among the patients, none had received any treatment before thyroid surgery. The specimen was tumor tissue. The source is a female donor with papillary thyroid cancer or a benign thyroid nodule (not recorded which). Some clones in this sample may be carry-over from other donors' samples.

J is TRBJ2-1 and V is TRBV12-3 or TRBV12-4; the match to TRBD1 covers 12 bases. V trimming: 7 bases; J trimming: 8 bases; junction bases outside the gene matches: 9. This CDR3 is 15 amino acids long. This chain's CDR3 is CASTDAGTGGDEQFF. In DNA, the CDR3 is TGTGCCAGCACTGACGCCGGGACAGGGGGCGATGAGCAGTTCTTC.

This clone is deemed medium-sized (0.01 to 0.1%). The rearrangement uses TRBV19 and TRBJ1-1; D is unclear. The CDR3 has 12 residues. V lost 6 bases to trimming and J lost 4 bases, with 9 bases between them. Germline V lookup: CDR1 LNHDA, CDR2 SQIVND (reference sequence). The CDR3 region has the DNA TGTGCCAGTAGCACGCGGGGCACTGAAGCTTTCTTT. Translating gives CASSTRGTEAFF.

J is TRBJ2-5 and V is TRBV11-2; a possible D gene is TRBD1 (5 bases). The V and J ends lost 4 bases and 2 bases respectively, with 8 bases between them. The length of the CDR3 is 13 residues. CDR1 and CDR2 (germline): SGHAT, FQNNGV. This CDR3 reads CASSSGWQETQYF. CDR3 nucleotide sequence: TGTGCCAGCAGCTCAGGGTGGCAAGAGACCCAGTACTTC.

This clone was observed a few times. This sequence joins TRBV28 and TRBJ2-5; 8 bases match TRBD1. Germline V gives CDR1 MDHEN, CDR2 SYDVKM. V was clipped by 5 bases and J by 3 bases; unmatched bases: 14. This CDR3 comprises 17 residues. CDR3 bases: TGTGCCAGCAGTCCAAACCGGGGGACAGGAGTTAAAGAGACCCAGTACTTC. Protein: CASSPNRGTGVKETQYF.

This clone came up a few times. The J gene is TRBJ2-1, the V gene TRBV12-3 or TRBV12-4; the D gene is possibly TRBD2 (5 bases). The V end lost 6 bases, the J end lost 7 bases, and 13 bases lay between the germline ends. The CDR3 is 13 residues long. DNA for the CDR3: TGTGCCAGCAGCCCTCTGGGGAGTAATGAGCAGTTCTTC. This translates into CASSPLGSNEQFF.

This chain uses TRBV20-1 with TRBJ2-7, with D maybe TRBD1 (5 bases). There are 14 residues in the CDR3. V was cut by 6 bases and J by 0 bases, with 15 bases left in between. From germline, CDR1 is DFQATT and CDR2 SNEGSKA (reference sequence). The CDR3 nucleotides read TGCAGTGCGGATAGACAAGGGGACTCCTACGAGCAGTACTTC. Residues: CSADRQGDSYEQYF.

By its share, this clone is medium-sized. The CDR3 sequence: CSALVQETQYF. CDR3 nucleotide sequence: TGCAGTGCTCTCGTGCAAGAGACCCAGTACTTC. The chain links TRBV20-1 to TRBJ2-5; D gene unclear. The CDR3 is 11 residues long. Deletions cut 5 bases from V and 2 bases from J, with 6 bases between. The germline V gene has CDR1 DFQATT and CDR2 SNEGSKA (reference sequence).

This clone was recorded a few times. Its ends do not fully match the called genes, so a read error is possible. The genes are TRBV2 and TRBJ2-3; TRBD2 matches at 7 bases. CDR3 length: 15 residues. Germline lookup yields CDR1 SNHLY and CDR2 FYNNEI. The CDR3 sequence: CASSANSGLTDTQYF. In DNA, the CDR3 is TGTGCCAGCAGTGCAAATAGCGGGCTCACAGATACTCAGTATTTT. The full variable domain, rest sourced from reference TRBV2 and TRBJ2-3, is EPEVTQTPSHQVTQMGQEVILRCVPISNHLYFYWYRQILGQKVEFLVSFYNNEISEKSEIFDDQFSVERPDGSNFTLKIRSTKLEDSAMYFCASSANSGLTDTQYFGPGTRLTVL.

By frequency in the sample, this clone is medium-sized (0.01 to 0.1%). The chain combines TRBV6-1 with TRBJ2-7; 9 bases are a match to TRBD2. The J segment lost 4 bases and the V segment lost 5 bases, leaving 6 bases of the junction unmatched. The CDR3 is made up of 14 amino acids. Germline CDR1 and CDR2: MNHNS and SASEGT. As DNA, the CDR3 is TGTGCCAGCAGTCTAGCGGGGTCCGGTTACGAGCAGTACTTC. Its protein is CASSLAGSGYEQYF.

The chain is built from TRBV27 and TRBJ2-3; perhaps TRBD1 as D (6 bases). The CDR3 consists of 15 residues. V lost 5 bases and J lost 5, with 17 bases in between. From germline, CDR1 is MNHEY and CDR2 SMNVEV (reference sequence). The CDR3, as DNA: TGTGCCAGCAGTAAAGACAGGCCTGACTTAGATACGCAGTATTTT. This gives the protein CASSKDRPDLDTQYF.

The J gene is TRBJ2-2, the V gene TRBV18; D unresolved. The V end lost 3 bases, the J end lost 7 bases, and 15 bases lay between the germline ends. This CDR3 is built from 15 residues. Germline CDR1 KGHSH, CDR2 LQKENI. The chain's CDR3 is CASSPPGSQVGELFF. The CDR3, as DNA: TGTGCCAGCTCACCCCCCGGGTCGCAGGTCGGGGAGCTGTTTTTT.

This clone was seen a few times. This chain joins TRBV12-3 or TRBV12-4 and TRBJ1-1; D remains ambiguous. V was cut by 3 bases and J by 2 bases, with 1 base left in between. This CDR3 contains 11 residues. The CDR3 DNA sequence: TGTGCCAGCAGTTTTAACACTGAAGCTTTCTTT. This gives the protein CASSFNTEAFF.

CDR3 sequence (DNA): TGTGCCAGCAGTTCCCAAAGTAGTGTCGATGAGCAGTTCTTC. It yields the protein CASSSQSSVDEQFF. V usage is TRBV27 and J usage is TRBJ2-1; D not certain. This CDR3 has 14 amino acids. Germline V gene lookup returns CDR1 MNHEY and CDR2 SMNVEV (reference sequence). V gave up 4 bases and J gave up 8 bases, with 15 bases separating them.

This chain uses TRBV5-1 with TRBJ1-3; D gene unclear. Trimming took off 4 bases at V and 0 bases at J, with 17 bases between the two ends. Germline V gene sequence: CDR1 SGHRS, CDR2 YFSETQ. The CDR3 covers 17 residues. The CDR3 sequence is CASSPRALGSSGNTIYF. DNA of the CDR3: TGCGCCAGCAGCCCCCGGGCCCTAGGTAGCTCTGGAAACACCATATATTTT.

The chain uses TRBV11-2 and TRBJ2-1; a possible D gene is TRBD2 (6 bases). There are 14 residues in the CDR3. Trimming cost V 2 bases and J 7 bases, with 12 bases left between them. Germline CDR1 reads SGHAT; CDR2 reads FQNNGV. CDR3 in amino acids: CASSLNPRGNEQFF. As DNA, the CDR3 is TGTGCCAGCAGCTTAAACCCCCGGGGGAATGAGCAGTTCTTC.

CDR3 in amino acids: CASSPRQSNTGELFF. The CDR3 DNA reads TGTGCCAGCTCACCACGACAGTCGAACACCGGGGAGCTGTTTTTT. The chain couples TRBV18 to TRBJ2-2, with a possible D match to TRBD1 (5 bases). Trimming took 1 base from V and 0 from J, leaving 6 bases between them. The CDR3 is 15 amino acids. Germline loops: CDR1 KGHSH, CDR2 LQKENI.

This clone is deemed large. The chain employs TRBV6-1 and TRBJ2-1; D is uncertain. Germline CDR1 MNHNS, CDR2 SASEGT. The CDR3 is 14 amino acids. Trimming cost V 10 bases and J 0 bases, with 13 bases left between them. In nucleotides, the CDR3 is TGTGCCACCCAAACACGGAGCTCCTACAATGAGCAGTTCTTC. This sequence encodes CATQTRSSYNEQFF.

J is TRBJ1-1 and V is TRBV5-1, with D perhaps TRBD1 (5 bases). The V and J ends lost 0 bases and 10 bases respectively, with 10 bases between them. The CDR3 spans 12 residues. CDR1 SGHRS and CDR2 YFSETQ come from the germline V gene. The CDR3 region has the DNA TGCGCCAGCAGCTTGGAGGGACCCGCAGCTTTCTTT. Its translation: CASSLEGPAAFF.

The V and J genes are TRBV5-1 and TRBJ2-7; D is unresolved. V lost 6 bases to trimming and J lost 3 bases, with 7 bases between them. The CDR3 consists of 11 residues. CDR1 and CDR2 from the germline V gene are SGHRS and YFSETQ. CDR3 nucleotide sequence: TGCGCCAGCAACAAAGACTACGAGCAGTACTTC. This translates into CASNKDYEQYF.

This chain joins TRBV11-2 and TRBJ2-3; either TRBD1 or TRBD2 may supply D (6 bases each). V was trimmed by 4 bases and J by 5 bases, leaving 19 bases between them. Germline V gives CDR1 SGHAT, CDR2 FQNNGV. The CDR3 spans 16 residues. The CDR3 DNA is TGTGCCAGCAGCTGGAGCGTGAGTAAGGGGGGAGATACGCAGTATTTT. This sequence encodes CASSWSVSKGGDTQYF.

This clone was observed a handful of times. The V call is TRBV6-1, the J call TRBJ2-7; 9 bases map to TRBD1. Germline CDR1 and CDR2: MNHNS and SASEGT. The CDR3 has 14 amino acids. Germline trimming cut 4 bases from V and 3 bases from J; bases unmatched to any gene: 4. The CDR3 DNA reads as TGTGCCAGCAGTGGGGACAGGGCTCTCTACGAGCAGTACTTC. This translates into CASSGDRALYEQYF.

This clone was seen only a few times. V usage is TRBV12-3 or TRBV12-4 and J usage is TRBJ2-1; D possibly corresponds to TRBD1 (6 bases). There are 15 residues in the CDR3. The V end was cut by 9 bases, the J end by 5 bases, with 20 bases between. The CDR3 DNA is TGTGCCAGTGAGCGCCCAGGGACATATAACAATGAGCAGTTCTTC. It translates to CASERPGTYNNEQFF.

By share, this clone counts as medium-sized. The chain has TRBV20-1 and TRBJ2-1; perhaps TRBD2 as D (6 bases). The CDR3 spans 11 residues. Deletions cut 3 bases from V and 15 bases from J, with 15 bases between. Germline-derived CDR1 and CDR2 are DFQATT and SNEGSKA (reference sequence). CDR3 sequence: CSAREAWGGFF. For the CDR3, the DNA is TGCAGTGCTAGGGAGGCCTGGGGAGGGTTCTTC.

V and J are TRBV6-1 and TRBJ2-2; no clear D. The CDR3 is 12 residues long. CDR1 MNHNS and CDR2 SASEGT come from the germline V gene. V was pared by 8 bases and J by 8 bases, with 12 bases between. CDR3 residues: CASSTRQGELFF. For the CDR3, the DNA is TGTGCCAGCTCTACGAGACAAGGGGAGCTGTTTTTT.